This TCR beta chain originates from a study of T cells in Graves' hyperthyroidism and ophthalmopathy. Study overall: Peripheral blood draws took place at initial diagnosis, ahead of any treatment.

Hyperthyroidism, newly diagnosed and lasting under 2 months, affected patients aged 18 to 65. General study results and limits: Also found in blood were most expanded thyroid clonotypes above 0.001.

It was RNA transcripts that yielded the amplified TCR beta CDR3 regions. RT-PCR in the first round (using the HTBI primer set) targeted the TCR CDR3. TCRdb re-analysed the multiplex PCR reads in MiXCR, keeping a single row per CDR3 protein. The repertoire holds a few hundred thousand distinct CDR3 sequences, with approximately 15% as singletons. A few counts support this clonotype. Its specificity is not known. The germline V gene encodes CDR1 SGDLS and CDR2 YYNGEE. CDR3 length: 12 residues. V was cut by 5 bases and J by 7 bases, with 12 bases left in between. The V and J genes are TRBV9 and TRBJ1-1; the D gene is possibly TRBD1 (6 bases). The sequence was collected from a woman under 40 with Graves' hyperthyroidism that later progressed to Graves' ophthalmopathy. Sequencing input: blood. CDR3 DNA: TGTGCCAGCAGAGGGGGGGATGGTGAAGCTTTCTTT. Residues: CASRGGDGEAFF.